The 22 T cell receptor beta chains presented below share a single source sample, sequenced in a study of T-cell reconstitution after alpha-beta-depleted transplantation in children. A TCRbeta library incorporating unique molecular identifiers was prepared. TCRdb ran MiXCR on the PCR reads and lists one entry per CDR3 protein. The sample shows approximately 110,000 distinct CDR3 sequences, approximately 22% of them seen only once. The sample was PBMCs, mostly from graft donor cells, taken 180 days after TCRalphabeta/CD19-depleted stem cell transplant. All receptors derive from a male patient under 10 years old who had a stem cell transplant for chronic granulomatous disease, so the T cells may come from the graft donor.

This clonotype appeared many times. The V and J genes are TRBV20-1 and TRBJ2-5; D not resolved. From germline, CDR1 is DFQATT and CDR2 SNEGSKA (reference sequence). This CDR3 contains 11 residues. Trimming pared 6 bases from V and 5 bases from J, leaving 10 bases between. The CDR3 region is CSAQRIETQYF. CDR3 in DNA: TGCAGTGCACAGAGGATCGAGACCCAGTACTTC.

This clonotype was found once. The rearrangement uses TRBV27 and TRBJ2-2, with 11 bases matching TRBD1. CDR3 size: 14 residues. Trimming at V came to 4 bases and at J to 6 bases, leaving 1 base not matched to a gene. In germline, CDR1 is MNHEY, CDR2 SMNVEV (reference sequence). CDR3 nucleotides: TGTGCCAGCAGTTCGGGACAGGGGGCCGGGGAGCTGTTTTTT. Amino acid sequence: CASSSGQGAGELFF.

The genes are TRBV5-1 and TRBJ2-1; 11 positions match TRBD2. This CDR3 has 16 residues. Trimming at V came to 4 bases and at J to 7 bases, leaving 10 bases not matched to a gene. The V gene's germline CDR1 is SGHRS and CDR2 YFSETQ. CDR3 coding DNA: TGCGCCAGCAGCCCCGGATCTAGCGGGGGGAGAAATGAGCAGTTCTTC. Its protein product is CASSPGSSGGRNEQFF.

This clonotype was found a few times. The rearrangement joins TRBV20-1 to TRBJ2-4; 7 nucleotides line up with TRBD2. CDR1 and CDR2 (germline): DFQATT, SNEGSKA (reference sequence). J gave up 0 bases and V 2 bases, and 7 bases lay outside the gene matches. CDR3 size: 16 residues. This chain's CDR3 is CSARQGLLLAKNIQYF. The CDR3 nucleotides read TGCAGTGCTAGACAGGGACTACTCCTAGCCAAAAACATTCAGTACTTC.

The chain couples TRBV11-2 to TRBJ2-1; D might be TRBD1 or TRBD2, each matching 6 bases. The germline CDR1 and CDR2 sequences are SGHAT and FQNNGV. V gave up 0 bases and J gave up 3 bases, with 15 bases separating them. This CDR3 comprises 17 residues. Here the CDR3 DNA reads TGTGCCAGCAGCTTAGATTTTCGGGGGCTGCTCTACAATGAGCAGTTCTTC. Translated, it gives CASSLDFRGLLYNEQFF.

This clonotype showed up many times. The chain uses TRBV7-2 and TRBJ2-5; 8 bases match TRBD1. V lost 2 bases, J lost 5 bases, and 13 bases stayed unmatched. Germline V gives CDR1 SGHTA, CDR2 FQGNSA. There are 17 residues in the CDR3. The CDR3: CASSLKGQGAVEETQYF. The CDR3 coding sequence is TGTGCCAGCAGCTTAAAGGGGCAGGGGGCCGTGGAGGAGACCCAGTACTTC.

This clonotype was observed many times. CDR3 sequence (DNA): TGCAGCGTTGTTCGGGACCTTGGCTACACCTTC. Amino acid sequence: CSVVRDLGYTF. This chain uses TRBV29-1 with TRBJ1-2, with a weak D call TRBD1 (5 bases). V was cut by 4 bases and J by 7 bases, with 10 bases left in between. The CDR3 loop spans 11 amino acids. Germline-derived CDR1 and CDR2 are SQVTM and ANQGSEA. Full variable domain (missing parts from reference TRBV29-1 and TRBJ1-2): SAVISQKPSRDICQRGTSLTIQCQVDSQVTMMFWYRQQPGQSLTLIATANQGSEATYESGFVIDKFPISRPNLTFSTLTVSNMSPEDSSIYLCSVVRDLGYTFGSGTRLTVV.

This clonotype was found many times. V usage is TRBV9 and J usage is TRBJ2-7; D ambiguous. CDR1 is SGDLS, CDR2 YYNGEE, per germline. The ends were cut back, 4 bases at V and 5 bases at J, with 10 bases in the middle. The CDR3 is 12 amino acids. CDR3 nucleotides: TGTGCCAGCAGCCCAAACTTCCACGAGCAGTACTTC. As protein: CASSPNFHEQYF.

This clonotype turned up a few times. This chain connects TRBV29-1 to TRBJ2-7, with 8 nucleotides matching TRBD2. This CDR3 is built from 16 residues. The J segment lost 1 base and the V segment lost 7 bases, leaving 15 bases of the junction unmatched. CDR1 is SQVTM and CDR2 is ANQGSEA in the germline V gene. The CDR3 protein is CSAQEASIAGSYEQYF. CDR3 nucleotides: TGCAGCGCACAAGAGGCCTCTATAGCGGGGTCCTACGAGCAGTACTTC.

The CDR3 nucleotides are TGCAGTGCTAGAAAGGCGGGGCTTAGAAACTACGAGCAGTACTTC. Its translation is CSARKAGLRNYEQYF. The rearrangement joins TRBV20-1 to TRBJ2-7, with a weak D call TRBD2 (6 bases). The CDR3 has 15 residues. V lost 2 bases, J lost 3 bases, and 17 bases lay in between. The germline V gene encodes CDR1 DFQATT and CDR2 SNEGSKA (reference sequence).

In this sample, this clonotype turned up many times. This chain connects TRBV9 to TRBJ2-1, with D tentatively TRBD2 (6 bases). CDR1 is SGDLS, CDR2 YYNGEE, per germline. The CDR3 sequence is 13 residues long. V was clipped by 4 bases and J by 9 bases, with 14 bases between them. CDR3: CASSRGTFGEQFF. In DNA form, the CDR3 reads TGTGCCAGCAGCCGGGGGACGTTTGGTGAGCAGTTCTTC.

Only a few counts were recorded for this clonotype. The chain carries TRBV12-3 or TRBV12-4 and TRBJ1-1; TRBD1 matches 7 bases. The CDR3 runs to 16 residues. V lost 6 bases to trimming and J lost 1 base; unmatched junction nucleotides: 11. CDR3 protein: CASSRTGGLSNTEAFF. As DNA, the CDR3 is TGTGCCAGCAGCCGGACAGGTGGGTTGTCGAACACTGAAGCTTTCTTT.

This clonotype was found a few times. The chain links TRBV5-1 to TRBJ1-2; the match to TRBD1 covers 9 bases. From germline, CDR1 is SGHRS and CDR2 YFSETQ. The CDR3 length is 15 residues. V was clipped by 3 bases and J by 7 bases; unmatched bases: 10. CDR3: CASSSDPGTGSGYTF. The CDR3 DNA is TGCGCCAGCAGCTCTGATCCCGGGACAGGGAGTGGCTACACCTTC.

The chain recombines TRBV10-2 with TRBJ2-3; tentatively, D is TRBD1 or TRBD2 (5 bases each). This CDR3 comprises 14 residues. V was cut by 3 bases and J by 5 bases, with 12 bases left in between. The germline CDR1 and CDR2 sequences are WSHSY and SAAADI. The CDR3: CASSERGPQDTQYF. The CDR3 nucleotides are TGCGCCAGCAGTGAAAGGGGACCCCAAGATACGCAGTATTTT.

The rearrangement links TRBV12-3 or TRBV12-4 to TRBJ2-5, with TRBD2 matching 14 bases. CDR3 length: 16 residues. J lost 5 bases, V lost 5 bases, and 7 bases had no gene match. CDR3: CASSPGLAGGSETQYF. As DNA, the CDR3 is TGTGCCAGCAGTCCTGGACTAGCGGGGGGTAGTGAGACCCAGTACTTC.

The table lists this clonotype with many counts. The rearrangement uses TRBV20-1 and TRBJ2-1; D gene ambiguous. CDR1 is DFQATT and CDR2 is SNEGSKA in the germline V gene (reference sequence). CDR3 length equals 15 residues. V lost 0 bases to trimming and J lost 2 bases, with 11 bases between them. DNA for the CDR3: TGCAGTGCTAGAGATCGTTTAGCAGCCTACAATGAGCAGTTCTTC. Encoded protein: CSARDRLAAYNEQFF.

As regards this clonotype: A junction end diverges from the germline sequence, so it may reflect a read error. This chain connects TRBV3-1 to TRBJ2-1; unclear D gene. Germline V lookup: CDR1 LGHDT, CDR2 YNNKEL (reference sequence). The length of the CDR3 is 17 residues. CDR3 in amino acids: CASCQALAGTPYNEQFF. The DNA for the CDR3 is TGTGCCAGCTGCCAAGCTTTGGCCGGAACGCCTTACAATGAGCAGTTCTTC.

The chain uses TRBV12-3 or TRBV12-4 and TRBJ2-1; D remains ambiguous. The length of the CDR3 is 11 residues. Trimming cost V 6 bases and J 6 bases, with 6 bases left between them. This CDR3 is CASRLSNEQFF. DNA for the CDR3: TGTGCCAGCAGGCTGTCCAATGAGCAGTTCTTC.

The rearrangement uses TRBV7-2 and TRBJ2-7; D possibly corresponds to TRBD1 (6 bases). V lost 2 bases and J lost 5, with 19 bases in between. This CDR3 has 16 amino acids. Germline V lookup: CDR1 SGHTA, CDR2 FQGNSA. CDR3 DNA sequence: TGTGCCAGCAGCTTAAGTGGGTCAGGGACACTCAACGAGCAGTACTTC. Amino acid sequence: CASSLSGSGTLNEQYF.

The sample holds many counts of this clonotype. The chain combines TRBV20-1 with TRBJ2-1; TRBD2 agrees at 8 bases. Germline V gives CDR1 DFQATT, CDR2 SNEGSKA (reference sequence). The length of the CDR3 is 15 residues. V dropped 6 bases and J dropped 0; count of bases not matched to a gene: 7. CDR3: CSAQTSASSYNEQFF. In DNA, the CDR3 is TGCAGTGCCCAGACTAGCGCGAGCTCCTACAATGAGCAGTTCTTC.

CDR3 in amino acids: CASSLNRGLGYTF. CDR3 DNA sequence: TGTGCCAGCAGCTTAAACAGGGGGCTTGGCTACACCTTC. The V call is TRBV7-6, the J call TRBJ1-2; 9 bases fit TRBD1. The CDR3 runs 13 residues. V shed 2 bases, J shed 7 bases, and the junction held 2 bases outside the gene matches. Germline CDR1 SGHVS, CDR2 FNYEAQ.

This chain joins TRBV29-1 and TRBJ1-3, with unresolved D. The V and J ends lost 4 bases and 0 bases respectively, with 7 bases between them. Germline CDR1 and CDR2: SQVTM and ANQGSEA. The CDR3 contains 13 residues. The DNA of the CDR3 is TGCAGCGTTGTTCTCGGCTCTGGAAACACCATATATTTT. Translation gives CSVVLGSGNTIYF.